This TCR beta chain was observed in a study of patients and donors after allogeneic stem cell transplantation. V gave up 3 bases and J gave up 4 bases, with 14 bases separating them. The CDR3 spans 14 residues. The V gene's germline CDR1 is SGHRS and CDR2 YFSETQ. TCRdb ran MiXCR on the RT-PCR reads and lists one entry per CDR3 protein. Here the sample spans over 150,000 distinct CDR3 sequences, over 25% being singletons. This clonotype was seen a few times. The clonotype originates from a human donor who was either an allogeneic HSCT recipient or a stem cell or donor lymphocyte infusion donor (not recorded which). It is not recorded whose cells these are; they may come from a transplant donor. The sample was blood, either unsorted or a sorted T cell fraction (not recorded which). V usage is TRBV5-1 and J usage is TRBJ2-7; D possibly corresponds to TRBD2 (5 bases). The CDR3: CASSSKVGGYEQYF. CDR3 in DNA: TGCGCCAGCAGCTCTAAGGTGGGCGGGTACGAGCAGTACTTC.